This record covers a single T cell receptor beta chain. Source study methods: Reference gene primer amplification gave nucleated cell count estimates. Some clones are missing from TCRdb's copy, which holds only in-frame ones; the method was immunoSEQ multiplex PCR. V and J calls and clone size are given by that table; D and trimming were obtained from the DNA. The sample lists 220,000 or so clones; around four fifths were seen once. The entry originates in a study of blood T cell repertoires in COVID-19. The germline gives CDR1 SEHNR, CDR2 FQNEAQ (reference sequence). The CDR3 totals 15 residues. V was pared by 4 bases and J by 4 bases, with 3 bases of the junction left unmatched.

V usage is TRBV7-9 and J usage is TRBJ2-1; TRBD2 aligns across 11 bases. The specimen was peripheral blood. The TCR originated in a woman of 80 years or more with acute or convalescent COVID-19. The CDR3 protein is CASSSASGGYNEQFF. The CDR3 DNA sequence: TGTGCCAGCAGCTCCGCTAGCGGGGGGTACAATGAGCAGTTCTTC.